Listed below are T cell receptor beta chains from one sample, sequenced in a study of regulatory T cells in long-lasting Graves disease. MiXCR, applied by TCRdb to the multiplex PCR reads, yields one record per CDR3 protein. The sample includes fewer than 400,000 distinct CDR3 sequences, 15% to 20% seen only once; the top ten take 25% to 35%. Sequencing was performed on peripheral blood mononuclear cells (PBMCs), taken when the disease was refractory, from a patient treated with antithyroid drugs. These receptors came from a female donor with Graves disease. Both conserved end residues are part of each CDR3. Size values are once, few and many counts, or a class for expanded clones, and some rows have none.

CDR3,J,size,V
CASSSGPNEQFF,TRBJ2-1,few,TRBV28
CASSQVGGANTEAFF,TRBJ1-1,many,TRBV3-1
CASSLGLAGDSSYNEQFF,TRBJ2-1,-,TRBV13
CASSLSPDSYEQYF,TRBJ2-7,many,TRBV28
CASSSAGSYGYTF,TRBJ1-2,few,TRBV7-9
CASSLREWHYGYTF,TRBJ1-2,many,TRBV6-5
CASSDGTGGIDEQFF,TRBJ2-1,-,TRBV10-1
CASSNGGSGANVLTF,TRBJ2-6,many,TRBV28
CASSQEGTGYGYTF,TRBJ1-2,many,TRBV3-1
CASSLAGSTYEQYF,TRBJ2-7,many,TRBV7-9